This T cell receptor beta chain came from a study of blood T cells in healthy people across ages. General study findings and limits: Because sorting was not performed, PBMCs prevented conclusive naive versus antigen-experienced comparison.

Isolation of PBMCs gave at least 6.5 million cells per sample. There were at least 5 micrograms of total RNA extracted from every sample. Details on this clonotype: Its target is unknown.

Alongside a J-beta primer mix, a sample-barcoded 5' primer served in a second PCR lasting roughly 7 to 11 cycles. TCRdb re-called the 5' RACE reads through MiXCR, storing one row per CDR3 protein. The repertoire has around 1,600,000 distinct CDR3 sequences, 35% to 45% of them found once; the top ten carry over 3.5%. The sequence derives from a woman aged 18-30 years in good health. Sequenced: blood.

The CDR3 here is CSARVGGSDTQYF. Here the CDR3 DNA reads TGCAGTGCTAGGGTCGGGGGATCAGATACGCAGTATTTT. The V call is TRBV20-1, the J call TRBJ2-3; D may be TRBD2 (6 bases). The CDR3 sequence is 13 residues long. Between the trimmed V and J ends, which lost 3 bases and 4 bases, there was a span of 11 bases. The germline gives CDR1 DFQATT, CDR2 SNEGSKA (reference sequence).